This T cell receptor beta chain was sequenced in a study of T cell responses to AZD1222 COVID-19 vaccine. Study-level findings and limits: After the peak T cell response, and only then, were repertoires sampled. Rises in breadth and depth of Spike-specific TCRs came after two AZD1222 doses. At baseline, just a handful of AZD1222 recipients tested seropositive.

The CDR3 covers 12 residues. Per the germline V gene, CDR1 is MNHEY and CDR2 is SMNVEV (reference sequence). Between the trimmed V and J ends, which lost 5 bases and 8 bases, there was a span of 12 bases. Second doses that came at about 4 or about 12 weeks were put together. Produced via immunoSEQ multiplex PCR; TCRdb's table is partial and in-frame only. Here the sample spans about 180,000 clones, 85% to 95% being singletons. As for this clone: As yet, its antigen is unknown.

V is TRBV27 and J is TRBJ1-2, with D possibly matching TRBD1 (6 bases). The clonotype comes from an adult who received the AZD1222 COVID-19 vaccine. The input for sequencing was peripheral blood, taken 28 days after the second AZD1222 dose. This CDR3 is CASSPGGGGYTF. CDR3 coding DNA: TGTGCCAGCAGTCCGGGGGGCGGGGGCTACACCTTC.